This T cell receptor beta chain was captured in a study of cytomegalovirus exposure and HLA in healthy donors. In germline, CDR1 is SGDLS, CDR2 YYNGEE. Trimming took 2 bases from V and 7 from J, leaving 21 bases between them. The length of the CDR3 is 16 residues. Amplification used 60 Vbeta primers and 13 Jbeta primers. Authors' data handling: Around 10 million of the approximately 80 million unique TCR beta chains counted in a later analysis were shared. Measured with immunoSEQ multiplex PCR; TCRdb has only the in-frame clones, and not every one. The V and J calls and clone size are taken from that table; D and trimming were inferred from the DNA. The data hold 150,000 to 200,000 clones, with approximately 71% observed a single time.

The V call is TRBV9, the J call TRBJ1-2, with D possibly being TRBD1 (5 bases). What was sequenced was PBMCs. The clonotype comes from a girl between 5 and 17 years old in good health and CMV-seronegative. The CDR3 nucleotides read TGTGCCAGCAGCGTGGCCGTGGGGGGGGAATTAGGTGGCTACACCTTC. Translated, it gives CASSVAVGGELGGYTF.